The present T cell receptor (beta chain) was sequenced within a study of blood T cell repertoires in COVID-19. Study context: T cells, B-cell-depleted T cells, or PBMCs supplied cDNA or gDNA.

In the study's own analysis: Reference gene primer amplification gave nucleated cell count estimates. TCRdb keeps only in-frame clones here, not all; method: immunoSEQ multiplex PCR. The V and J calls and clone size come from that table; D and trimming were worked out from the DNA. Here the sample spans some 490,000 clones, approximately 83% being singletons. The receptor comes from a human donor in a cohort sampled during active COVID-19. The specimen sequenced was peripheral blood.

The CDR3 reads CASSSRGARTSSYNSPLHF. The DNA for the CDR3 is TGTGCCAGCAGCTCTCGGGGGGCCAGGACCAGCTCCTATAATTCACCCCTCCACTTT. The rearrangement links TRBV7-2 to TRBJ1-6, with D tentatively TRBD1 (6 bases). Germline V gives CDR1 SGHTA, CDR2 FQGNSA. V gave up 4 bases and J gave up 0 bases, with 19 bases separating them. CDR3 length: 19 amino acids.